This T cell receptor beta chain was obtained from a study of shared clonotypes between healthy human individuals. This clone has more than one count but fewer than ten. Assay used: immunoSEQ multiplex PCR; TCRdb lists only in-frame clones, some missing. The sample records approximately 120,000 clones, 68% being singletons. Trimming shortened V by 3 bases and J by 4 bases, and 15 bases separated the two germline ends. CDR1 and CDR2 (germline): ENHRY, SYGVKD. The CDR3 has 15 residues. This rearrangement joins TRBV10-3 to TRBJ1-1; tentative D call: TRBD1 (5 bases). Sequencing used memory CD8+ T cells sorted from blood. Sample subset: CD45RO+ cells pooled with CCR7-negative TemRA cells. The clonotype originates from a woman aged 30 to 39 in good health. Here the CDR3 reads CAISDKRGNTTEAFF. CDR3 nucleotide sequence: TGTGCCATCAGTGACAAAAGGGGTAATACCACTGAAGCTTTCTTT.